This TCR beta chain emerged from a study of OX40 agonist ivuxolimab in advanced cancers. The protocol was immunoSEQ multiplex PCR, while the TCRdb copy is restricted to in-frame clones and leaves out a portion. The sample holds about 70,000 clones, roughly 78% seen once. V was cut by 4 bases and J by 4 bases, with 5 bases left in between. CDR1 and CDR2 from the germline V gene are SNHLY and FYNNEI. CDR3 size: 13 residues. Patients had blood sampled at baseline and again on cycle 4 day 1 and cycle 7 day 1. Points on this clone: Its antigen remains unknown.

Study findings and constraints: Among the lowest peripheral clonal expansion occurred in 0.1-3.0 mg/kg partial responders. Certain nonresponding patients likewise had low normalized T-cell clonal expansion.

The specimen comprised CD4+ or CD8+ T cells sorted from blood, sampled in a trial of the OX40 agonist ivuxolimab. The receptor's source is an adult with an advanced solid tumor such as melanoma, head and neck, liver or kidney cancer. The genes are TRBV2 and TRBJ1-6; D is unresolved. The CDR3 loop reads CASSGQYNSPLHF. The CDR3 DNA follows: TGTGCCAGCAGTGGGCAGTATAATTCACCCCTCCACTTT.